The entry that follows covers one T cell receptor beta chain sequence. Its antigen remains unknown. This CDR3 is built from 15 residues. Looked up from germline, CDR1 is MDHEN and CDR2 is SYDVKM. Trimming removed 7 bases from V and 4 bases from J; junction bases left unmatched: 10. The record originates from a study of shared clonotypes between healthy human individuals. Study results and caveats: Some clonotypes were shared by all four sorted-subset donors, while others were not shared. The non-shared ones had lower generation probabilities than the shared ones.

Study processing details: Junction-only sequences produced by ImmunoSEQ had no quality scores, so filtering differed. The protocol was immunoSEQ multiplex PCR, while the TCRdb copy is restricted to in-frame clones and leaves out a portion. V and J calls and clone size come straight from that table; D and trimming were deduced from the DNA. Among hundreds of thousands of clones listed, roughly 73% were seen once. The V and J genes are TRBV28 and TRBJ2-7, with 10 bases fitting TRBD1. Input material: memory CD4+ T cells sorted from blood. Subset reported: CD45RA-negative fraction. The TCR originated in a woman aged 30 to 39 in good health. CDR3 in DNA: TGTGCCAGCATCTCCCCCGGGACAGGGGAATACGAGCAGTACTTC. Protein sequence: CASISPGTGEYEQYF.